This T cell receptor beta chain was sequenced in a study of shared clonotypes between healthy human individuals. Overall study findings and caveats: Relative to their counterparts shared across all four donors, non-shared clonotypes exhibited diminished generation probabilities. Limited genetic and exposure-history diversity came from having few donors. Read depth was anticipated to influence clonotype sharing among donors.

The CDR3 is 17 residues long. V lost 0 bases, J lost 5 bases, and 20 bases lay in between. CDR1 is WNHNN, CDR2 SYGVQD, per germline (reference sequence). Details on this clone: Its antigen is unidentified.

Data came from immunoSEQ multiplex PCR; TCRdb stores just in-frame clones and leaves some out. The sample shows more than 550,000 clones, about 91% of them seen only once. Terminally differentiated effector memory CD45RA+ cells were excluded from the naive CD8 cells, which were CD45RO-negative and positively selected for CCR7. The J gene is TRBJ2-7, the V gene TRBV10-1; possible D gene TRBD1, 6 bases. The clonotype was recovered from a man younger than 45 in good health. The sequencing sample was made of naive CD8+ T cells sorted from blood. CDR3 amino acids: CASSESTRYDRTDEQYF. The CDR3 nucleotides read TGCGCCAGCAGTGAGTCGACTCGGTATGACAGGACCGACGAGCAGTACTTC.